Sequencing of this T cell receptor beta chain was carried out in a study of blood T cell repertoires in COVID-19. Study context: T cells, B-cell-depleted T cells, or PBMCs supplied cDNA or gDNA.

In the authors' workflow: Using reference gene primer amplification, nucleated cell counts were estimated. Measured with immunoSEQ multiplex PCR; TCRdb has only the in-frame clones, and not every one. That table is the source of V, J and clone size, and D and trimming were worked out from the DNA. The table has some 270,000 clones, about four fifths seen once; the top ten hold about a sixth. This CDR3 has 16 residues. Germline lookup yields CDR1 LNHDA and CDR2 SQIVND (reference sequence). The V and J ends lost 5 bases and 5 bases respectively, with 18 bases between them. This clone was counted once. Patients of the Seattle cohort, enrolled during active infection, were followed longitudinally.

The rearrangement joins TRBV19 to TRBJ2-2, with TRBD1 as a possible D gene (6 bases). The specimen was peripheral blood. The TCR was taken from a person aged 70 to 85 with COVID-19, enrolled during active disease. CDR3 in amino acids: CASSPKGAGDTGELFF. The CDR3, as DNA: TGTGCCAGTAGTCCCAAAGGGGCAGGGGATACCGGGGAGCTGTTTTTT.